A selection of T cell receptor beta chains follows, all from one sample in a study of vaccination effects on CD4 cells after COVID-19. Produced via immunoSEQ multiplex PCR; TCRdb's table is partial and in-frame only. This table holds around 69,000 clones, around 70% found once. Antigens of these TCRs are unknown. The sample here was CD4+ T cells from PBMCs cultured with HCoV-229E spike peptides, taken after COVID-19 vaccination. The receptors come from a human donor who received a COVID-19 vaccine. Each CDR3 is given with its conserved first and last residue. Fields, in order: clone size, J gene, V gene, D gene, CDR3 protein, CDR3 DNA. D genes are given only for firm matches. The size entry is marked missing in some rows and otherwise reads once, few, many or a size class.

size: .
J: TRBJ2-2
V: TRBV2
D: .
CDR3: CASRAGEAGELFF
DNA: TGTGCCTCTAGGGCAGGGGAGGCCGGGGAGCTGTTTTTT

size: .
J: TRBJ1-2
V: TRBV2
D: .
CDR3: CASSDPDLHRDRYGYTF
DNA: TGTGCCAGCAGTGACCCCGATTTACACAGGGATCGCTATGGCTACACCTTC

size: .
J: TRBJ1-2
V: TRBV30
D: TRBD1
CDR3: CACLTGGYGYTF
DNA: TGTGCCTGCTTGACAGGGGGCTATGGCTACACCTTC

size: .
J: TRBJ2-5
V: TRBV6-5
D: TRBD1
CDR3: CASSSTGEETQYF
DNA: TGTGCCAGCAGTAGCACAGGGGAAGAGACCCAGTACTTC

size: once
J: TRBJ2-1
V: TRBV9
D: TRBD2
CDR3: CASSAGLAGGPYNEQFF
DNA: TGTGCCAGCAGCGCCGGGCTAGCGGGGGGGCCCTACAATGAGCAGTTCTTC

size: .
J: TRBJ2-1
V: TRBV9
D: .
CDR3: CASSPRPGGAGDEQFF
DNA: TGTGCCAGCAGCCCCCGTCCAGGGGGGGCCGGGGATGAGCAGTTCTTC

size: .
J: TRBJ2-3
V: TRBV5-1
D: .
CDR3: CASSRKAGHIGTDTQYF
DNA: TGCGCCAGCAGCCGTAAAGCAGGCCACATTGGCACAGATACGCAGTATTTT

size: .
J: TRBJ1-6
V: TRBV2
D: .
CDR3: CARTDRYNSPLHF
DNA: TGTGCCAGAACGGACAGATATAATTCACCCCTCCACTTT

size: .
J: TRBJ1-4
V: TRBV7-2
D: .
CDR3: CASSLEGRTPEKLFF
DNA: TGTGCCAGCAGCTTAGAGGGACGTACGCCTGAAAAACTGTTTTTT

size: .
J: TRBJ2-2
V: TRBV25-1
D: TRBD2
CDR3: CASSDSGLASGELFF
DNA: TGTGCCAGCAGTGACAGTGGACTAGCCAGCGGGGAGCTGTTTTTT

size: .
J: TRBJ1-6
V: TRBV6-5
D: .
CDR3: CASSLGRSPLHF
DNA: TGTGCCAGCAGCCTGGGGAGGAGCCCCCTCCACTTT

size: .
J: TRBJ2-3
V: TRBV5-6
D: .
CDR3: CASSLKLGSSGRTDTQYF
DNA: TGTGCCAGCAGCTTGAAACTTGGGTCCTCCGGCCGCACAGATACGCAGTATTTT

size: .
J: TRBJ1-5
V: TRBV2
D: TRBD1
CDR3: CASDDRGGQPQHF
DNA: TGTGCCAGCGATGACAGGGGAGGACAGCCCCAGCATTTT

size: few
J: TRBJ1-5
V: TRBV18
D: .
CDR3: CASSPLAGSNQPQHF
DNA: TGTGCCAGCTCACCCCTGGCGGGTAGCAATCAGCCCCAGCATTTT

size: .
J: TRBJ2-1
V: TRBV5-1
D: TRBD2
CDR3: CACNPGLNYNEQFF
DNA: TGCGCCTGCAACCCGGGACTAAATTACAATGAGCAGTTCTTC

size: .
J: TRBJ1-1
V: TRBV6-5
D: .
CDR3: CASRTGHPSTEAFF
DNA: TGTGCCAGCAGAACCGGACACCCGAGCACTGAAGCTTTCTTT

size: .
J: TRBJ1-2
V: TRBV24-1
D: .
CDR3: CATSGEAGEDFNYGYTF
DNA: TGTGCCACCAGCGGGGAAGCAGGGGAAGACTTTAACTATGGCTACACCTTC

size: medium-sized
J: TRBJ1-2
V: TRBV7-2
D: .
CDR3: CASSSYEARANYGYTF
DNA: TGTGCCAGCAGTTCTTATGAGGCCAGAGCTAACTATGGCTACACCTTC

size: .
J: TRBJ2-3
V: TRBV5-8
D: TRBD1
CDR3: CASSRQGLFTDTQYF
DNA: TGTGCCAGCAGCCGACAGGGTCTGTTCACAGATACGCAGTATTTT

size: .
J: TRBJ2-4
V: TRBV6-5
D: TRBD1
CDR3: CASSYGRLGTDIQYF
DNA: TGTGCCAGCAGTTACGGTCGCCTGGGGACAGACATTCAGTACTTC

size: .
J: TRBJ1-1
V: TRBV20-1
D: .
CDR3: CSASQHPNTEAFF
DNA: TGCAGTGCTAGTCAACACCCGAACACTGAAGCTTTCTTT

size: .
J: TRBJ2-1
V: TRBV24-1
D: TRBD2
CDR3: CATSDARGTNEQFF
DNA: TGTGCCACCAGTGACGCGCGGGGGACCAATGAGCAGTTCTTC

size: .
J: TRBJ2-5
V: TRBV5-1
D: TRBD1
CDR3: CASSGAGTGEETQYF
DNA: TGCGCCAGCAGCGGCGCCGGGACAGGGGAAGAGACCCAGTACTTC

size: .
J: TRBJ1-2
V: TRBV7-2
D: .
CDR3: CASSREVQANYGYTF
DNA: TGTGCCAGCAGCCGGGAGGTTCAAGCTAACTATGGCTACACCTTC

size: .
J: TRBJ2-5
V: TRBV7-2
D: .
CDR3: CASSLGRAHQETQYF
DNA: TGTGCCAGCAGTTTGGGGCGGGCGCACCAAGAGACCCAGTACTTC

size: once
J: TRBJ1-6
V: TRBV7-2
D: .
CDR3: CASSLGGGTRGESPLHF
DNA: TGTGCCAGCAGCTTAGGGGGGGGGACAAGGGGGGAATCACCCCTCCACTTT

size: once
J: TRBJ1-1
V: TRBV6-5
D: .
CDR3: CASSYDRNTEAFF
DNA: TGTGCCAGCAGTTACGACAGGAACACTGAAGCTTTCTTT

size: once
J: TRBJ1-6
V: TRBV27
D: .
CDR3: CASSLSGDRSPLHF
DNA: TGTGCCAGCAGTTTATCCGGGGATCGTTCACCCCTCCACTTT

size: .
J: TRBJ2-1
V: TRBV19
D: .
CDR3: CASSIGGSFTNNEQFF
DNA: TGTGCCAGTAGTATTGGAGGGAGCTTCACAAACAATGAGCAGTTCTTC

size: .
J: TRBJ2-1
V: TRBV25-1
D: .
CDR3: CASSESGTDNEQFF
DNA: TGTGCCAGCAGTGAATCGGGCACCGACAATGAGCAGTTCTTC

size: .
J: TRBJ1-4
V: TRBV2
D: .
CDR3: CASSGLTWGELFF
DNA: TGTGCCAGCAGTGGACTAACTTGGGGGGAACTGTTTTTT

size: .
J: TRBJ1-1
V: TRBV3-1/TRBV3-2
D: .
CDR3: CASKAGTPNTEAFF
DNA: TGTGCCAGTAAAGCCGGGACCCCAAACACTGAAGCTTTCTTT

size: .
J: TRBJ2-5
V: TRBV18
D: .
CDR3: CASSAGTPKETQYF
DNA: TGTGCCAGCTCAGCCGGGACTCCCAAAGAGACCCAGTACTTC

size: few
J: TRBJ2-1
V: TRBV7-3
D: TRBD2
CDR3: CASSQGTSGAEQFF
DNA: TGTGCCAGCAGCCAGGGGACTAGCGGGGCTGAGCAGTTCTTC

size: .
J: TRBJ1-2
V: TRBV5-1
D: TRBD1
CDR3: CASSPSTGKSGYTF
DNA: TGCGCCAGCAGCCCCTCGACAGGGAAATCGGGCTACACCTTC

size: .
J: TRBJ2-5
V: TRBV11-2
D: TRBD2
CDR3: CASSSVTGLQRGRETQYF
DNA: TGTGCCAGCAGCTCGGTTACAGGGCTCCAGCGGGGGAGGGAGACCCAGTACTTC